Listed here is a single T cell receptor (beta chain). This sample is drawn from a study of neoadjuvant anti-PD-1 for oral cavity cancer. Study-level background: Patients mostly received three to four biweekly nivolumab doses at 3 mg/kg before surgery. Patients without progression received a fourth nivolumab dose around day 43, then surgical resection on days 50-56.

This CDR3 has 16 residues. The V gene end was trimmed by 4 bases and the J gene end by 2 bases; junction bases not matched to a gene: 10. The germline gives CDR1 SGHNT, CDR2 YYREEE (reference sequence). TCRdb's table, derived via immunoSEQ multiplex PCR, lists solely in-frame clones and lacks some. Here the sample spans 15,000 to 20,000 clones, about two thirds being singletons. Patients were newly diagnosed with stage II-IVA oral cavity squamous cell carcinoma without prior systemic or radiation treatment. Analysis of PBMCs was direct, with no culture step. Here the sequenced sample was PBMCs, taken before nivolumab (anti-PD-1) treatment. The sequence was collected from a person aged 35-79 years with oral cavity squamous cell carcinoma. The chain combines TRBV5-4 with TRBJ2-7; TRBD2 matches 9 bases. The CDR3 DNA sequence: TGTGCCAGCAGCATTGACGTAGCGGGGGCCACCTACGAGCAGTACTTC. It yields the protein CASSIDVAGATYEQYF.